This T cell receptor (beta chain) originates from a study of T cells in Graves' hyperthyroidism and ophthalmopathy. Ophthalmopathy patients had Clinical Activity Score at least 3, NOSPECS grade at least 4, duration under 3 months. Germline CDR1 SNHLY, CDR2 FYNNEI. This CDR3 is built from 13 residues. V dropped 6 bases and J dropped 5; count of bases not matched to a gene: 4. This clonotype was picked up many times. Its antigen remains unidentified. TCR beta CDR3 region amplification was performed from RNA transcripts. The study used the HTBI primer set for a first-round RT-PCR of the TCR CDR3. TCRdb fed the multiplex PCR reads into MiXCR, producing one record per CDR3 protein. The sample yields about 530,000 distinct CDR3 sequences, approximately 17% seen once. Study-wide points: Most expanded thyroid clonotypes above 0.001 recurred in blood.

This TCR derives from a woman aged 18-29 years with Graves' ophthalmopathy. This rearrangement joins TRBV2 to TRBJ1-1, with 9 bases matching TRBD1. Sequenced input: blood. The CDR3: CASRDDRGTEAFF. As DNA, the CDR3 is TGTGCCAGCAGAGATGACAGGGGGACTGAAGCTTTCTTT.